This T cell receptor (beta chain) stems from a study of early T cells in non-severe SARS-CoV-2 infection. Study-level information: Chains were unpaired, as sequencing was done on bulk RNA from unsorted whole blood.

This clonotype came up many times. Its antigen remains unidentified. Regarding the study as a whole: Sequences matched to VDJdb favored anti-spike CD8 responses, while private and CD4 specificities were missed.

Separate cDNA molecules each had unique molecular identifiers attached to them. From the 5' RACE reads, TCRdb called clonotypes with MiXCR, one entry per CDR3 protein. The table lists roughly 64,000 distinct CDR3 sequences, less than 9.5% of them singletons, with around 15% in the top ten. The starting material was whole blood, obtained at baseline. The clonotype originates from an adult who was a healthcare worker with PCR-confirmed SARS-CoV-2 infection or an uninfected control (not recorded which).

CDR3 amino acids: CATSRDPQGSNQPQHF. The CDR3 DNA is TGTGCCACCAGCAGAGACCCTCAGGGGAGCAATCAGCCCCAGCATTTT. The rearrangement links TRBV15 to TRBJ1-5; TRBD1 is a possible D gene (6 bases). CDR3 size: 16 residues. Trimming took 0 bases from V and 1 from J, leaving 10 bases between them. CDR1 and CDR2 (germline): LNHNV, YYDKDF (reference sequence). The entire variable domain, with the rest obtained from reference TRBV15 and TRBJ1-5, is as follows: DAMVIQNPRYQVTQFGKPVTLSCSQTLNHNVMYWYQQKSSQAPKLLFHYYDKDFNNEADTPDNFQSRRPNTSFCFLDIRSPGLGDTAMYLCATSRDPQGSNQPQHFGDGTRLSIL.